The 2 T cell receptor beta chains reported below all come from one sample, sequenced in a study of vaccination effects on CD4 cells after COVID-19 (dated by TCRdb to between 2020 and 2023). Their recognized antigens are unknown. The receptor library was made with the immunoSEQ multiplex PCR assay. TCRdb re-hosts the immuneACCESS table, in-frame sequences only. Its copies lack some clones; in the studies checked, an unresolved V gene accounts for under half of them, and the cause for the rest is not known. This sample gives about 22,000 clones in total; 72% of them show up just once. Of the sample, roughly 10% is held by the ten largest clones. The ViraFEST assay stimulated PBMC with viral peptide pools and then used TCR sequencing to identify antigen-specific CD4+ T cell clonotypes by expansion. After around 11 days of culture, CD4+ T cells were isolated with the EasySep CD4+ T cell isolation kit. Each participant received two doses of an mRNA SARS-CoV-2 vaccine, either BNT162b2 or mRNA-1273.

Sample: CD4+ T cells from PBMCs cultured with HCoV-NL63 spike peptides, taken after COVID-19 vaccination. Interpreted using the paper, the cell subset or site label stands for: HCoV-NL63 spike overlapping peptide pool stimulation. Every receptor here comes from a human donor who received a COVID-19 vaccine.

This rearrangement joins TRBV2 to TRBJ2-5, with a weak D call TRBD2 (6 bases). The CDR3 runs 13 residues. Per the germline V gene, CDR1 is SNHLY and CDR2 is FYNNEI. Trimming stripped 7 bases from V and 4 bases from J, with 13 bases between. The CDR3 region is CASNLARGETQYF. The CDR3 coding sequence is TGTGCCAGCAACCTAGCGAGGGGAGAGACCCAGTACTTC.

The chain is built from TRBV7-9 and TRBJ1-2; 9 positions agree with TRBD1. With V trimmed by 5 bases and J by 8 bases, 12 bases remained unmatched. CDR1 is SEHNR and CDR2 is FQNEAQ in the germline V gene (reference sequence). CDR3 length equals 15 residues. CDR3 protein: CASSPGDRVVRGYTF. The CDR3 DNA reads as TGTGCCAGCAGCCCCGGGGACAGGGTAGTTCGGGGCTACACCTTC.